A single sample gave rise to the 7 T cell receptor beta chains below, sequenced in a study of cytomegalovirus exposure and HLA in healthy donors. Use of 60 Vbeta and 13 Jbeta primers characterized the PCR. Sequencing was performed with immunoSEQ multiplex PCR; in TCRdb, only in-frame clones are kept and a portion is missing. The data contain some 170,000 clones, approximately 80% of them seen just once; the ten biggest clones take up approximately 2.6%. Sequences were obtained from PBMCs. The source is a female donor in good health and CMV-seronegative.

The genes are TRBV5-1 and TRBJ2-5, with TRBD1 matching 7 bases. The J segment lost 5 bases and the V segment lost 4 bases, leaving 8 bases of the junction unmatched. CDR3 length equals 14 residues. CDR1 and CDR2 (germline): SGHRS, YFSETQ. The CDR3 loop reads CASSIGGAGETQYF. Here the CDR3 DNA reads TGCGCCAGCAGCATAGGGGGCGCAGGGGAGACCCAGTACTTC.

This chain uses TRBV30 with TRBJ2-3; D is perhaps TRBD2 (7 bases). The CDR3 has 15 amino acids. Between the trimmed V and J ends, which lost 3 bases and 0 bases, there was a span of 13 bases. CDR1 and CDR2 from the germline V gene are GTSNPN and SVGIG (reference sequence). CDR3 DNA sequence: TGTGCCTGGAGCGTGGGGGGGGCTAGCACAGATACGCAGTATTTT. Encoded protein: CAWSVGGASTDTQYF. Combining the CDR3 with reference TRBV30 and TRBJ2-3 gives the whole variable domain SQTIHQWPATLVQPVGSPLSLECTVEGTSNPNLYWYRQAAGRGLQLLFYSVGIGQISSEVPQNLSASRPQDRQFILSSKKLLLSDSGFYLCAWSVGGASTDTQYFGPGTRLTVL.

This CDR3 is CASSDRVEQYF. The DNA of the CDR3 is TGTGCCAGTAGTGACAGAGTCGAGCAGTACTTC. The chain links TRBV19 to TRBJ2-7; the D gene is possibly TRBD1 (5 bases). Trimming stripped 5 bases from V and 6 bases from J, with 8 bases between. The germline V gene has CDR1 LNHDA and CDR2 SQIVND (reference sequence). The CDR3 contains 11 residues.

The gene calls are TRBV13 and TRBJ1-5; D is uncertain. Trimming cost V 0 bases and J 2 bases, with 8 bases left between them. CDR1 PRHDT and CDR2 FYEKMQ come from the germline V gene (reference sequence). CDR3 size: 15 residues. For the CDR3, the DNA is TGTGCCAGCAGCTTAGGGAGGAGGGGCAATCAGCCCCAGCATTTT. Its protein is CASSLGRRGNQPQHF.

This CDR3 reads CASSVAGQVGFKGGNQPQHF. The CDR3, as DNA: TGTGCCAGCAGCGTAGCGGGACAGGTGGGATTTAAAGGGGGCAATCAGCCCCAGCATTTT. The chain couples TRBV9 to TRBJ1-5, with 8 bases that match TRBD1. Losses at the gene ends were 0 bases for V and 2 bases for J; bases not matched to a gene: 16. This CDR3 is 20 amino acids long. CDR1 and CDR2 (germline): SGDLS, YYNGEE.

The V gene is TRBV6-1, the J gene TRBJ2-5; 8 nucleotides line up with TRBD2. The J call is in doubt because the DNA end fits TRBJ2-7 better. The CDR3 runs 15 residues. Germline CDR1 reads MNHNS; CDR2 reads SASEGT. The CDR3 is CASRPTSGSSYEQYF. In DNA, the CDR3 is TGTGCCAGCAGACCCACTAGCGGAAGCTCCTACGAGCAGTACTTC.

This chain joins TRBV5-1 and TRBJ2-3; TRBD2 aligns across 13 bases. The CDR3 consists of 21 residues. Germline V gives CDR1 SGHRS, CDR2 YFSETQ. After removal of 3 bases from V and 0 bases from J, the junction contained 16 bases not matched to a gene. The CDR3 DNA is TGCGCCAGCAGCTCGGCGATTGGGACTAGCGGGATCGAGCCTAGCACAGATACGCAGTATTTT. It is translated as CASSSAIGTSGIEPSTDTQYF.